One and the same sample provided the 25 T cell receptor beta chains below, sequenced in a study of T cell changes during pregnancy in multiple sclerosis. Sequencing was performed with immunoSEQ multiplex PCR; in TCRdb, only in-frame clones are kept and a portion is missing. Counted here are about 66,000 clones, 75% to 95% occurring once; the ten biggest clones make up approximately 5%. The sequences come from CD8+ T cells from peripheral blood mononuclear cells, collected before pregnancy. The receptors were sampled from a female donor with multiple sclerosis, enrolled in a pregnancy study.

This clone came up once. The V and J genes are TRBV6-5 and TRBJ2-3; 7 bases are a match to TRBD2. V shed 6 bases, J shed 5 bases, and the junction held 11 bases outside the gene matches. The CDR3 extends over 15 amino acids. Per the germline V gene, CDR1 is MNHEY and CDR2 is SVGAGI. The CDR3 region is CASRGRLGGIDTQYF. The CDR3 coding sequence is TGTGCCAGCAGGGGAAGATTGGGAGGGATAGATACGCAGTATTTT.

Note on this clone: A read error may account for a junction end that differs from germline. Within the sample, other DNA sequences also encode this same CDR3. The rearrangement uses TRBV4-1 and TRBJ2-5, with 10 bases identical to TRBD2. CDR3 size: 18 residues. Germline CDR1 is MGHRA and CDR2 is YSYEKL. The CDR3 coding sequence is TGCGCCAGCAGCCAACGCGGAACTAGCGGGGAAAACCAAGAGACCCAATACTTC. Translation gives CASSQRGTSGENQETQYF.

The CDR3 nucleotides are TGTGCCAGCAGCACAGGGACCTATGGCTACACCTTC. This encodes CASSTGTYGYTF. This sequence joins TRBV5-6 and TRBJ1-2; D possibly corresponds to TRBD1 (6 bases). Trimming took 4 bases from V and 4 from J, leaving 8 bases between them. This CDR3 has 12 residues. Per germline, CDR1 SGHDT and CDR2 YYEEEE.

This chain joins TRBV6-5 and TRBJ2-3, with 9 positions matching TRBD1. CDR1 is MNHEY, CDR2 SVGAGI, per germline. The trim removed 1 base at V and 0 bases at J, leaving 2 bases unmatched. The CDR3 has 16 residues. CDR3: CASSYYGQGSTDTQYF. The CDR3 DNA is TGTGCCAGCAGTTACTATGGACAGGGGAGCACAGATACGCAGTATTTT.

V and J are TRBV2 and TRBJ2-7; the D gene is possibly TRBD1 (5 bases). CDR1 and CDR2 from the germline V gene are SNHLY and FYNNEI. V lost 3 bases and J 1 base, leaving 13 bases between the germline ends. The CDR3 sequence is 15 residues long. This CDR3 reads CASSDPAKGSYEQYF. The CDR3 DNA reads as TGTGCCAGCAGTGACCCGGCTAAGGGGTCCTACGAGCAGTACTTC.

The chain combines TRBV19 with TRBJ2-5; 13 bases align to TRBD2. After removal of 8 bases from V and 5 bases from J, the junction contained 8 bases not matched to a gene. CDR1 is LNHDA and CDR2 is SQIVND in the germline V gene (reference sequence). The CDR3 contains 15 residues. CDR3 bases: TGTGCCAGTTCCGGGACTAGCGGGGTCGGGGAGACCCAGTACTTC. This translates into CASSGTSGVGETQYF.

This rearrangement joins TRBV7-8 to TRBJ2-1; D is ambiguous. The V gene's germline CDR1 is SGHVS and CDR2 FQNEAQ. Trimming cost V 5 bases and J 8 bases, with 16 bases left between them. The CDR3 contains 14 residues. CDR3 residues: CASSILSSGDEQFF. The CDR3 nucleotides read TGTGCCAGCAGCATACTGAGTTCGGGTGATGAGCAGTTCTTC.

The CDR3 reads CASSGWGGAYNEQFF. CDR3 bases: TGTGCCAGCAGCGGGTGGGGAGGCGCCTACAATGAGCAGTTCTTC. The chain employs TRBV9 and TRBJ2-1, with D perhaps TRBD2 (6 bases). Trimming removed 3 bases from V and 2 bases from J, with 12 bases in between. This CDR3 has 15 residues. Germline V lookup: CDR1 SGDLS, CDR2 YYNGEE.

The chain carries TRBV6-1 and TRBJ2-1; 10 bases align to TRBD2. Germline loops: CDR1 MNHNS, CDR2 SASEGT. The junction had 12 bases not matched to a gene; V was cut back by 3 bases and J by 10 bases. The CDR3 extends over 16 amino acids. In nucleotides, the CDR3 is TGTGCCAGCAGTGAGTCACCGGGACTAGCGAGGACCGAGCAGTTCTTC. Its protein is CASSESPGLARTEQFF.

The chain has TRBV5-6 and TRBJ1-4; no definite D call. CDR1 and CDR2 (germline): SGHDT, YYEEEE. V was cut by 6 bases and J by 6 bases, with 15 bases left in between. This CDR3 comprises 14 residues. The CDR3 DNA reads as TGTGCCAGCACTCCCGGGAGGGAACATGAAAAACTGTTTTTT. Translating gives CASTPGREHEKLFF.

This clone has just one count. The chain recombines TRBV29-1 with TRBJ1-2; 9 bases fit TRBD1. Looked up from germline, CDR1 is SQVTM and CDR2 is ANQGSEA. V lost 7 bases to trimming and J lost 3 bases; unmatched junction nucleotides: 6. The CDR3 totals 13 residues. DNA of the CDR3: TGCAGCGACGCTACAGGGGGCGACTATGGCTACACCTTC. Its protein is CSDATGGDYGYTF. The full variable domain, rest sourced from reference TRBV29-1 and TRBJ1-2, is SAVISQKPSRDICQRGTSLTIQCQVDSQVTMMFWYRQQPGQSLTLIATANQGSEATYESGFVIDKFPISRPNLTFSTLTVSNMSPEDSSIYLCSDATGGDYGYTFGSGTRLTVV.

For this clone: Distinct nucleotide sequences in the sample also encode this CDR3. The chain has TRBV2 and TRBJ2-7; possible D gene TRBD2, 6 bases. The CDR3 sequence is 13 residues long. CDR1 is SNHLY, CDR2 FYNNEI, per germline. Between the trimmed V and J ends, which lost 1 base and 2 bases, there was a span of 6 bases. CDR3 in DNA: TGTGCCAGCAGTGAAGGCGGGACCTACGAGCAGTACTTC. Translation gives CASSEGGTYEQYF.

V and J are TRBV6-1 and TRBJ1-2; the D gene is possibly TRBD1 (5 bases). Trimming stripped 4 bases from V and 4 bases from J, with 13 bases between. The CDR3 has 14 amino acids. Per the germline V gene, CDR1 is MNHNS and CDR2 is SASEGT. The CDR3 nucleotides are TGTGCCAGCAGTGGAGTCTCCGGGGGCTATGGCTACACCTTC. Translating gives CASSGVSGGYGYTF.

This sequence joins TRBV14 and TRBJ1-2; 8 bases line up with TRBD1. The junction had 6 bases not matched to a gene; V was cut back by 3 bases and J by 3 bases. This CDR3 contains 15 residues. CDR1 and CDR2 (germline): SGHDN, FVKESK. CDR3 loop: CASSQVAGGYYGYTF. The DNA for the CDR3 is TGTGCCAGCAGCCAGGTCGCAGGGGGCTACTATGGCTACACCTTC.

This clone occurred a few times. This chain uses TRBV30 with TRBJ1-1; D is perhaps TRBD1 (5 bases). Trimming left V 5 bases short and J 1 base short, with 8 bases between. Germline V gives CDR1 GTSNPN, CDR2 SVGIG (reference sequence). The CDR3 extends over 12 amino acids. CDR3 nucleotide sequence: TGTGCCTGGCGGGGGGAGAACACTGAAGCTTTCTTT. Translated, it gives CAWRGENTEAFF.

V gene TRBV29-1 combines with J gene TRBJ2-3; 9 bases map to TRBD1. J was trimmed by 5 bases and V by 6 bases; bases with no gene match: 15. CDR3 size: 16 residues. Per germline, CDR1 SQVTM and CDR2 ANQGSEA. In nucleotides, the CDR3 is TGCAGCGTGTTTGGACAGGGGACCTTTAAGGGAGATACGCAGTATTTT. Translating it yields CSVFGQGTFKGDTQYF.

This clone was seen only once. This CDR3 reads CASSSPLSAENQETQYF. The CDR3 DNA reads as TGTGCCAGCAGCTCCCCCTTGTCAGCGGAAAACCAAGAGACCCAGTACTTC. This chain connects TRBV7-6 to TRBJ2-5; tentatively, D is TRBD2 (5 bases). Trimming removed 4 bases at V and 0 bases at J, with 18 bases between. The CDR3 length is 17 residues. CDR1 and CDR2 from the germline V gene are SGHVS and FNYEAQ.

The chain combines TRBV6-1 with TRBJ1-6, with a possible D match to TRBD1 (5 bases). Germline CDR1 reads MNHNS; CDR2 reads SASEGT. Trimming left V 3 bases short and J 14 bases short, with 14 bases between. This CDR3 is built from 13 residues. For the CDR3, the DNA is TGTGCCAGCAGTGACTGGGGCGGCGACACCCTCCACTTT. Its translation: CASSDWGGDTLHF.

This clone was recorded only once. V usage is TRBV5-4 and J usage is TRBJ2-7, with 8 bases aligning to TRBD1. This CDR3 spans 15 amino acids. Trimming at V came to 4 bases and at J to 5 bases, leaving 11 bases not matched to a gene. Germline CDR1 and CDR2: SGHNT and YYREEE (reference sequence). As DNA, the CDR3 is TGTGCCAGCAGCCGAGACAGGGGAACAGGGCACGAGCAGTACTTC. The encoded protein is CASSRDRGTGHEQYF.

The rearrangement links TRBV2 to TRBJ1-1; TRBD1 is a possible D gene (5 bases). CDR1 is SNHLY and CDR2 is FYNNEI in the germline V gene. Between the trimmed V and J ends, which lost 5 bases and 6 bases, there was a span of 13 bases. The CDR3 has 13 amino acids. The chain's CDR3 is CASSRSGGAEAFF. The CDR3 DNA reads TGTGCCAGCAGTCGCTCGGGGGGGGCTGAAGCTTTCTTT.

V gene TRBV15 combines with J gene TRBJ2-3; perhaps TRBD1 as D (6 bases). Germline V lookup: CDR1 LNHNV, CDR2 YYDKDF (reference sequence). Trimming took 8 bases from V and 6 from J, leaving 12 bases between them. The CDR3 loop spans 12 amino acids. The CDR3 loop is CATVGGSDTQYF. The CDR3 DNA reads as TGTGCCACCGTTGGGGGCAGTGATACGCAGTATTTT.

The genes are TRBV10-1 and TRBJ2-1, with 8 bases identical to TRBD2. Germline CDR1 is WNHNN and CDR2 is SYGVQD (reference sequence). The ends lost 4 bases at V and 0 bases at J; junction bases unmatched: 11. The CDR3 is 18 residues long. In nucleotides, the CDR3 is TGCGCCAGCAGTGGTAGTAGCGGGGTCCCCAGCTCCTACAATGAGCAGTTCTTC. Translation gives CASSGSSGVPSSYNEQFF.

The chain has TRBV27 and TRBJ1-1; D is possibly TRBD1 (5 bases). CDR1 is MNHEY and CDR2 is SMNVEV in the germline V gene (reference sequence). The CDR3 is made up of 12 amino acids. Trimming shortened V by 3 bases and J by 5 bases, and 7 bases separated the two germline ends. The CDR3 nucleotides read TGTGCCAGCAGTTTTCGGGGGACTGAAGCTTTCTTT. Its translation is CASSFRGTEAFF.

This rearrangement joins TRBV9 to TRBJ2-3, with 7 bases lining up with TRBD1. The CDR3 spans 16 residues. The V gene end was trimmed by 0 bases and the J gene end by 3 bases; junction bases not matched to a gene: 7. Per the germline V gene, CDR1 is SGDLS and CDR2 is YYNGEE. DNA of the CDR3: TGTGCCAGCAGCGTAGTAAGACAGGGCTTGACAGATACGCAGTATTTT. It specifies CASSVVRQGLTDTQYF.

The CDR3 loop is CASSSGLNTEAFF. In DNA, the CDR3 is TGTGCCAGCAGTTCAGGGCTGAACACTGAAGCTTTCTTT. The chain employs TRBV13 and TRBJ1-1, with D possibly TRBD1 on 5 matching bases. V dropped 6 bases and J dropped 0 bases, with 8 bases sitting between them. Germline assignment: CDR1 PRHDT and CDR2 FYEKMQ (reference sequence). This CDR3 comprises 13 residues.